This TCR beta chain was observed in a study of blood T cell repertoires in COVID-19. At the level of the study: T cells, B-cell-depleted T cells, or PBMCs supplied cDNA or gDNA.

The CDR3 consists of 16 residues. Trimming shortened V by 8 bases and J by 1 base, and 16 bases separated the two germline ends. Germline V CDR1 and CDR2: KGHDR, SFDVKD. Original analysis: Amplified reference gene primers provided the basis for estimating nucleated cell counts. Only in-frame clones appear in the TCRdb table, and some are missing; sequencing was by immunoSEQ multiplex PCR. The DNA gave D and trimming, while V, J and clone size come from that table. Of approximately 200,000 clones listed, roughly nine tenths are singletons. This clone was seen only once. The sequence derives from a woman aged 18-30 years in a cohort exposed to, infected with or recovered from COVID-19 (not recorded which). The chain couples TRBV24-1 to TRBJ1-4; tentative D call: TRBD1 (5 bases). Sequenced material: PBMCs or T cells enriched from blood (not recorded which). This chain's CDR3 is CATNWGGRGTNEKLFF. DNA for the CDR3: TGTGCCACCAACTGGGGGGGGAGAGGAACTAATGAAAAACTGTTTTTT.